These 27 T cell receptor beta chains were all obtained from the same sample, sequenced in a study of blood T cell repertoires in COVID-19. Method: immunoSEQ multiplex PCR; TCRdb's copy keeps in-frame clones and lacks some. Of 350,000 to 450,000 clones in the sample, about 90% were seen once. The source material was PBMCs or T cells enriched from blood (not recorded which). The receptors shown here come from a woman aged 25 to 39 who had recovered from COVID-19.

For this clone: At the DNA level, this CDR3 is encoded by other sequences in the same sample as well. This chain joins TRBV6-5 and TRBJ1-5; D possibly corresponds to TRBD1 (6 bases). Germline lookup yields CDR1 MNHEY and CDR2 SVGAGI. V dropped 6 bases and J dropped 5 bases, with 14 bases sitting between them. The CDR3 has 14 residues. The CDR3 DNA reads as TGTGCCAGCAGCCCCAGGACAGCCGATCAGCCCCAGCATTTT. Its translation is CASSPRTADQPQHF.

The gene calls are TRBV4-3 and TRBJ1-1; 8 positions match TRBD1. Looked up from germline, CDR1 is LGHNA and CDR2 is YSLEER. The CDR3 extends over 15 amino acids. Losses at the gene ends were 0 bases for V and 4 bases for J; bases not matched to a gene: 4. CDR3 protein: CASSQEGQVSTEAFF. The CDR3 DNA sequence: TGCGCCAGCAGCCAAGAGGGACAGGTGTCCACTGAAGCTTTCTTT.

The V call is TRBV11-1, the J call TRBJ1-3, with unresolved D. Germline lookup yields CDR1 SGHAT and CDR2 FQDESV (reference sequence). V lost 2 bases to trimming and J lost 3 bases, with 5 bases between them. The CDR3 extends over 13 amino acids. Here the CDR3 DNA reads TGTGCCAGCAGCTTAACAGATGGAAACACCATATATTTT. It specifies CASSLTDGNTIYF.

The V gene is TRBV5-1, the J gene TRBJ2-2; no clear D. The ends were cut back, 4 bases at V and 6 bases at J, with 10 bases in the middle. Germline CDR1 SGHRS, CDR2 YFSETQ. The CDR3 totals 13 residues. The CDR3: CASSPPRAGELFF. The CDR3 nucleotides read TGCGCCAGCAGCCCCCCCCGGGCCGGGGAGCTGTTTTTT.

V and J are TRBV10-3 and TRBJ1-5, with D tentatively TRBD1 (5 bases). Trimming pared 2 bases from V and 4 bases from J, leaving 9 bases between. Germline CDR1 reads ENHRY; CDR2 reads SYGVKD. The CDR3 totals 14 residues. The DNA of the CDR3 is TGTGCCATCAGTGAGAGGGCAGGGAATCAGCCCCAGCATTTT. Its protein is CAISERAGNQPQHF.

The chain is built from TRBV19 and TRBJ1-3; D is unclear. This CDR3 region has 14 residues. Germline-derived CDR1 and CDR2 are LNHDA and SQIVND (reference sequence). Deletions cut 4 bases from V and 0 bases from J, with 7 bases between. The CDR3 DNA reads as TGTGCCAGTAGTACGGGAAGCTCTGGAAACACCATATATTTT. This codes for CASSTGSSGNTIYF. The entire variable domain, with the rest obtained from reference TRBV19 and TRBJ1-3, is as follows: DGGITQSPKYLFRKEGQNVTLSCEQNLNHDAMYWYRQDPGQGLRLIYYSQIVNDFQKGDIAEGYSVSREKKESFPLTVTSAQKNPTAFYLCASSTGSSGNTIYFGEGSWLTVV.

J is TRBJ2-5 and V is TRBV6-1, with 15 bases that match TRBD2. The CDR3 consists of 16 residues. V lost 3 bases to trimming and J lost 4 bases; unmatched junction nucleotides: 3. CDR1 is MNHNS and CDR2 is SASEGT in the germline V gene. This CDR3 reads CASSDGLAGGSETQYF. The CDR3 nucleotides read TGTGCCAGCAGTGATGGACTAGCGGGAGGGTCAGAGACCCAGTACTTC.

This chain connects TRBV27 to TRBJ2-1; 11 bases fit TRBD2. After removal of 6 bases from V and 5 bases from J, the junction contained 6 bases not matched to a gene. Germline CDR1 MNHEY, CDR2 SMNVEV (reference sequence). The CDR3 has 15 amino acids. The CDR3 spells CASSVLAGAHNEQFF. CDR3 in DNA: TGTGCCAGCAGCGTACTAGCGGGAGCGCACAATGAGCAGTTCTTC.

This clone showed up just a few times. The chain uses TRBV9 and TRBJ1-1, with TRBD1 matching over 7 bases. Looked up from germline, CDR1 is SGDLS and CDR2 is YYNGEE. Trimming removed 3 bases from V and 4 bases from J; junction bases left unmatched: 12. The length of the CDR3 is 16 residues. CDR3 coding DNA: TGTGCCAGCAGCGCAGGGACAGCTCCCCTCGGCACTGAAGCTTTCTTT. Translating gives CASSAGTAPLGTEAFF. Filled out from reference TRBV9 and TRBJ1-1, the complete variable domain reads DSGVTQTPKHLITATGQRVTLRCSPRSGDLSVYWYQQSLDQGLQFLIQYYNGEERAKGNILERFSAQQFPDLHSELNLSSLELGDSALYFCASSAGTAPLGTEAFFGQGTRLTVV.

The CDR3 is CASSPDLGKGYTF. The CDR3 DNA reads TGTGCCAGCTCCCCTGACCTGGGCAAGGGCTACACCTTC. J is TRBJ1-2 and V is TRBV18; D unresolved. Trimming took 6 bases from V and 8 from J, leaving 16 bases between them. This CDR3 is 13 amino acids long. Per the germline V gene, CDR1 is KGHSH and CDR2 is LQKENI.

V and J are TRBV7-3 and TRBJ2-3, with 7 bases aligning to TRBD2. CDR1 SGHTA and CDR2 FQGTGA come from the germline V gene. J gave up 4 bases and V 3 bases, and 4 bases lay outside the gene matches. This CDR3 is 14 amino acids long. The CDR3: CASSLSSGADTQYF. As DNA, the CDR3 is TGTGCCAGCAGCTTGTCTAGCGGAGCAGATACGCAGTATTTT.

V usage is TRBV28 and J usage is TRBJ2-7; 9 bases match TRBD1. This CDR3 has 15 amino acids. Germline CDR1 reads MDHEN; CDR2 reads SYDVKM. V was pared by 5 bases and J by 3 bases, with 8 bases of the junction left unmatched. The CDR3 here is CASSDTGTGYYEQYF. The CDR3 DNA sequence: TGTGCCAGCAGTGATACAGGGACAGGGTACTACGAGCAGTACTTC.

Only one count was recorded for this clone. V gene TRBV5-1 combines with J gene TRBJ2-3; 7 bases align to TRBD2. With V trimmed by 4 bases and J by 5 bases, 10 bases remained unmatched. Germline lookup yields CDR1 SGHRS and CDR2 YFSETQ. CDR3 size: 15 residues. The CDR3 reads CASSGIAGVKDTQYF. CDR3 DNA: TGCGCCAGCAGCGGGATTGCGGGAGTTAAAGATACGCAGTATTTT.

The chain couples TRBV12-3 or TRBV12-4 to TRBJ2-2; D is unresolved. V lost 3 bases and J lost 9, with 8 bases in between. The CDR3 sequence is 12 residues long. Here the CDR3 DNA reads TGTGCCAGCAGTTTTAGTAGCAGGGAGCTGTTTTTT. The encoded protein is CASSFSSRELFF.

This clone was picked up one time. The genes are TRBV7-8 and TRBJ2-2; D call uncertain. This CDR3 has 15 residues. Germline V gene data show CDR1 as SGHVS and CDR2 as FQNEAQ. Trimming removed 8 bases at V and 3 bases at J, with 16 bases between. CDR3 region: CASAVWAIDTGELFF. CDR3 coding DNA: TGTGCCAGCGCCGTATGGGCGATCGACACCGGGGAGCTGTTTTTT. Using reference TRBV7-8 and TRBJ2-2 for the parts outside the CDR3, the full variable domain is GAGVSQSPRYKVAKRGQDVALRCDPISGHVSLFWYQQALGQGPEFLTYFQNEAQLDKSGLPSDRFFAERPEGSVSTLKIQRTQQEDSAVYLCASAVWAIDTGELFFGEGSRLTVL.

CDR3 loop: CASSQDSYGYTF. The CDR3 DNA is TGCGCCAGCAGCCAGGACAGCTATGGCTACACCTTC. The chain uses TRBV5-1 and TRBJ1-2; perhaps TRBD1 as D (6 bases). CDR1 is SGHRS, CDR2 YFSETQ, per germline. The CDR3 has 12 amino acids. V lost 4 bases and J lost 4, with 8 bases in between.

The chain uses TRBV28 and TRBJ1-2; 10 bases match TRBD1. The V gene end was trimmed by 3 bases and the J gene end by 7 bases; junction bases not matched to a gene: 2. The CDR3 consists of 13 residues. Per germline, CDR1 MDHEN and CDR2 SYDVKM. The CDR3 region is CASSLDRGAGYTF. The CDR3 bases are TGTGCCAGCAGTTTGGACAGGGGGGCTGGCTACACCTTC.

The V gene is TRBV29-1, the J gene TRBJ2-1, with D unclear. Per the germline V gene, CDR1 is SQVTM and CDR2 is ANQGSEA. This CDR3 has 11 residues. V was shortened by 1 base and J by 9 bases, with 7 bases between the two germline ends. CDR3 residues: CSVEGSSEQFF. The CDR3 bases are TGCAGCGTTGAAGGTTCCAGTGAGCAGTTCTTC.

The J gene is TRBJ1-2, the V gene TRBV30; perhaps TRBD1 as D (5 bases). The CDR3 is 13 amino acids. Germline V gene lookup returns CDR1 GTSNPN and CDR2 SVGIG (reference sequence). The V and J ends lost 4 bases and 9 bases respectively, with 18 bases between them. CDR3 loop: CAWTPGRGWRYTF. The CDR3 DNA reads TGTGCCTGGACCCCCGGTCGGGGGTGGCGCTACACCTTC.

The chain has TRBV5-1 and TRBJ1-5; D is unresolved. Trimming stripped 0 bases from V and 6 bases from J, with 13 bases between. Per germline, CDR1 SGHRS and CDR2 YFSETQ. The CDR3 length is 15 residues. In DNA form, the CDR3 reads TGCGCCAGCAGCTTGGACCCCGTAGGGAGTCAGCCCCAGCATTTT. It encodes CASSLDPVGSQPQHF.

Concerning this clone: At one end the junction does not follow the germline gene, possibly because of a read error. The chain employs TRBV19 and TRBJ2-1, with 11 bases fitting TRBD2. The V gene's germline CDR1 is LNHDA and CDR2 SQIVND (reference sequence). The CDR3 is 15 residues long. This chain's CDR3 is CASRIAGGQHNEQFF. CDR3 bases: TGTGCCAGTAGAATAGCGGGAGGGCAACACAATGAGCAGTTCTTC. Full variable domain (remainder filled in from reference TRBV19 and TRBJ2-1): DGGITQSPKYLFRKEGQNVTLSCEQNLNHDAMYWYRQDPGQGLRLIYYSQIVNDFQKGDIAEGYSVSREKKESFPLTVTSAQKNPTAFYLCASRIAGGQHNEQFFGPGTRLTVL.

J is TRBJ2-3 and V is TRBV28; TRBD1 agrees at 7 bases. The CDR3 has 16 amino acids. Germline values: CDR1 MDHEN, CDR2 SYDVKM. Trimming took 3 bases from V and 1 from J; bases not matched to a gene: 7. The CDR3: CASSFATQGRTDTQYF. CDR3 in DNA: TGTGCCAGCAGTTTCGCCACACAGGGGCGCACAGATACGCAGTATTTT.

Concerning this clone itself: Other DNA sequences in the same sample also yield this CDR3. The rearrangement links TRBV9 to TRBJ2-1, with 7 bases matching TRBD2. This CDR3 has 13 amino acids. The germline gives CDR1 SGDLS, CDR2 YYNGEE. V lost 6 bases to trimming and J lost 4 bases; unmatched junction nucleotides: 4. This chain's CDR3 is CASTPGGYNEQFF. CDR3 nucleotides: TGTGCCAGCACCCCGGGGGGATACAATGAGCAGTTCTTC.

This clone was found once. CDR3 DNA sequence: TGCAGCGTCCTCGGGGGGAACACCGGGGAGCTGTTTTTT. Amino acids: CSVLGGNTGELFF. The chain links TRBV29-1 to TRBJ2-2; TRBD2 is a possible D gene (6 bases). CDR3 length: 13 amino acids. Trimming cost V 6 bases and J 1 base, with 9 bases left between them. Germline V CDR1 and CDR2: SQVTM, ANQGSEA.

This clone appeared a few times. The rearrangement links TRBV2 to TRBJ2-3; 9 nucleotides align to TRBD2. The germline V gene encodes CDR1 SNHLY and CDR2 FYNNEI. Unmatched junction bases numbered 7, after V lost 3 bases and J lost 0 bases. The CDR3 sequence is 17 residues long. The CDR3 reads CASSDLVAGASTDTQYF. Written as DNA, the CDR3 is TGTGCCAGCAGTGACTTAGTAGCGGGGGCTAGCACAGATACGCAGTATTTT.

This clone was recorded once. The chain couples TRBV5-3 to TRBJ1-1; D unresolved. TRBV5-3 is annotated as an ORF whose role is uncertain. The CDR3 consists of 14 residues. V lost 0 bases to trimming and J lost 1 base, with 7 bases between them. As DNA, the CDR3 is TGTGCCAGAAGCTTGGGACAAAGGAACACTGAAGCTTTCTTT. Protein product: CARSLGQRNTEAFF.

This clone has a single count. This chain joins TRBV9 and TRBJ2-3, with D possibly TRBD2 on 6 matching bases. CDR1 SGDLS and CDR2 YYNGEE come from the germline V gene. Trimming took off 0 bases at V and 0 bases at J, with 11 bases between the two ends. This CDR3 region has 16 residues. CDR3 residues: CASSVVGAGSTDTQYF. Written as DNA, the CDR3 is TGTGCCAGCAGCGTAGTAGGGGCGGGAAGCACAGATACGCAGTATTTT.